This entry is about one T cell receptor (beta chain). The CDR3 is 14 residues long. Germline-derived CDR1 and CDR2 are SGHDN and FVKESK. V was trimmed by 7 bases and J by 1 base, leaving 8 bases between them. The data were obtained in a study of cytomegalovirus exposure and HLA in healthy donors. The PCR employed 60 Vbeta primers together with 13 Jbeta primers. This table comes from immunoSEQ multiplex PCR, and its TCRdb copy is limited to in-frame clones, with some not included. The table includes about 98,000 clones, roughly two thirds detected once. The TCR sequence derives from a female donor in good health and CMV-seronegative. Sequenced sample: PBMCs. The rearrangement links TRBV14 to TRBJ2-6; D not resolved. CDR3 nucleotide sequence: TGTGCCAGCACGAGACATTCTGGGGCCAACGTCCTGACTTTC. Translated, it gives CASTRHSGANVLTF.